A selection of T cell receptor beta chains follows, all from one sample in a study of T-cell memory formation after mild COVID-19. Via MiXCR, TCRdb re-called the 5' RACE reads, giving one row per CDR3 protein. The sample carries hundreds of thousands of distinct CDR3 sequences, approximately 14% recorded once. The specimen sequenced was PBMCs or a T cell subset sorted from them (not recorded which). Receptors were obtained from a man younger than 35 who had mild COVID-19 (a few samples of this study predate the infection). Cell type and time point are not known. CDR3s leave out the opening cysteine and the closing phenylalanine or tryptophan. Each record gives: clone size, J gene, V gene, CDR3 protein. For some rows the clone size is stated as once, few or many, or as a class when expanded; others skip it.

>.|TRBJ1-5|TRBV6-1
ASSLQIQGGFQPQH
>once|TRBJ1-1|TRBV27
ASSLWDSEEAF
>many|TRBJ2-7|TRBV6-5
ASSYDGTGSYEQY
>.|TRBJ2-1|TRBV5-4
ASSPVTEGWGNEQF
>.|TRBJ2-6|TRBV28
ASSLPRGSGANVLT
>.|TRBJ2-1|TRBV4-3
ASSLRGSTNEQF
>few|TRBJ1-1|TRBV4-3
ASSQPWQGAAEAF
>many|TRBJ2-1|TRBV5-1
ASSLGTEDNEQF
>.|TRBJ1-4|TRBV15
ATSRDPGQGPF
>few|TRBJ1-2|TRBV7-2
ASSPNRAPYGYT
>.|TRBJ2-7|TRBV7-2
ASSLTDEYEQY
>few|TRBJ1-1|TRBV7-9
ASSLPVASQGTEAF
>.|TRBJ2-1|TRBV7-9
ASSLLELEQF
>.|TRBJ2-5|TRBV12-3/TRBV12-4
ASTPWEKETQY
>.|TRBJ1-1|TRBV7-6
ASSLRESTEAF
>many|TRBJ1-5|TRBV5-1
ASSLDQGGQPQH